The clone carrying this T cell receptor (beta chain) was seen only a few times. Its antigen is currently unknown. This specimen comes from a study of T cells in Graves' hyperthyroidism and ophthalmopathy. V dropped 6 bases and J dropped 5; count of bases not matched to a gene: 9. The CDR3 has 15 amino acids. Germline CDR1 and CDR2: SNHLY and FYNNEI. RNA transcripts served as the template for amplifying TCR beta CDR3 regions. The HTBI primer set served for first-round RT-PCR of the TCR CDR3. TCRdb analysed the multiplex PCR reads with MiXCR anew, one entry per CDR3 protein. The sample shows some 740,000 distinct CDR3 sequences, around 13% of them seen only once. Newly diagnosed hyperthyroidism patients aged 18 to 65 years had disease lasting under 2 months. Study-wide findings and caveats: The model identified upcoming ophthalmopathy a median approximately six months ahead of onset.

The chain has TRBV2 and TRBJ1-4; 7 nucleotides align to TRBD1. The sequencing sample was made of blood. The sequence was collected from a woman aged 18-29 years with Graves' hyperthyroidism. For the CDR3, the DNA is TGTGCCAGCAGCTCGGGACAGAGCCAGAATGAAAAACTGTTTTTT. Translating gives CASSSGQSQNEKLFF. Looking up the rest from reference TRBV2 and TRBJ1-4 gives the full variable domain: EPEVTQTPSHQVTQMGQEVILRCVPISNHLYFYWYRQILGQKVEFLVSFYNNEISEKSEIFDDQFSVERPDGSNFTLKIRSTKLEDSAMYFCASSSGQSQNEKLFFGSGTQLSVL.